What follows is one T cell receptor beta chain and its context. Its antigen is not known. The sample comes from a study of OX40 agonist ivuxolimab in advanced cancers. About the research overall: The study treated patients with ivuxolimab, an agonistic anti-OX40 (CD134) antibody. Points from the study as a whole: The average count of expanded clones was higher among CD8+ T cells than among CD4+.

TCRdb's copy holds only in-frame clones and misses some; the assay was immunoSEQ multiplex PCR. The sample has 98,000 or so clones, 80% to 90% seen once; the top ten hold 0.82%. V lost 0 bases and J 0 bases, leaving 9 bases between the germline ends. The CDR3 spans 16 residues. Germline assignment: CDR1 SGHRS and CDR2 YFSETQ. At cycle 4 day 1, cycle 7 day 1, and baseline, blood was sampled. This receptor was obtained from an adult with an advanced solid tumor such as melanoma, head and neck, liver or kidney cancer. The material sequenced was CD4+ or CD8+ T cells sorted from blood, taken in a trial of the OX40 agonist ivuxolimab. This chain uses TRBV5-1 with TRBJ2-2; D is uncertain. The CDR3 protein is CASSLEPQANTGELFF. CDR3 bases: TGCGCCAGCAGCTTGGAGCCTCAGGCGAACACCGGGGAGCTGTTTTTT.